This T cell receptor beta chain was captured in a study of T cells in Graves' hyperthyroidism and ophthalmopathy. This clonotype appeared many times. RNA transcripts gave rise to amplified TCR beta CDR3 regions. In the first-round RT-PCR of the TCR CDR3, the HTBI primer set was used. TCRdb used MiXCR to reprocess the multiplex PCR reads, holding one entry per CDR3 protein. This table holds roughly 700,000 distinct CDR3 sequences, approximately 36% found once. CDR1 and CDR2 (germline): SGHTA, FQGNSA. There are 13 residues in the CDR3. The V gene end was trimmed by 5 bases and the J gene end by 13 bases; junction bases not matched to a gene: 8.

The V and J genes are TRBV7-2 and TRBJ1-6; 7 positions match TRBD1. The clonotype comes from a woman aged 40 to 50 with Graves' hyperthyroidism. Material: blood. CDR3 nucleotide sequence: TGTGCCAGCAGCCTAGGACAGGAGGGCCCCCTCCACTTT. This sequence encodes CASSLGQEGPLHF.